Below are 29 T cell receptor beta chains sequenced from a single sample in a study of CD8 T cells in ankylosing spondylitis. TCRdb used MiXCR to reprocess the 5' RACE reads, holding one entry per CDR3 protein. The sample has under 250,000 distinct CDR3 sequences; 6% to 8% are singletons. Whole-study findings and limits: In ankylosing spondylitis blood, a motif of roughly eight highly homologous TCR beta variants appeared characteristic.

No cognate antigen is known for these TCRs. What was sequenced was blood, either unsorted or a sorted T cell fraction (not recorded which). The receptor source for this set is a male donor with ankylosing spondylitis.

This clonotype has a count of ten or more. The chain carries TRBV13 and TRBJ1-1; the D is unclear. This CDR3 has 14 amino acids. CDR1 PRHDT and CDR2 FYEKMQ come from the germline V gene (reference sequence). V was shortened by 0 bases and J by 3 bases, with 8 bases between the two germline ends. The DNA of the CDR3 is TGTGCCAGCAGCTTAGGCCCCGTGGACACTGAAGCTTTCTTT. This encodes CASSLGPVDTEAFF.

This clonotype was counted at least ten times. J is TRBJ2-1 and V is TRBV7-9; D remains ambiguous. The germline V gene encodes CDR1 SEHNR and CDR2 FQNEAQ (reference sequence). The CDR3 covers 11 residues. The germline V and J ends were trimmed by 3 bases and 9 bases, with 6 bases remaining between them. The CDR3 nucleotides read TGTGCCAGCAGCTTTTTGGGTGAGCAGTTCTTC. Protein: CASSFLGEQFF.

This clonotype was recorded many times. The CDR3 sequence: CSVPDRAFYGYTF. The CDR3 nucleotides read TGCAGCGTCCCGGACAGGGCCTTCTATGGCTACACCTTC. The V and J genes are TRBV29-1 and TRBJ1-2; the match to TRBD1 covers 8 bases. Germline V CDR1 and CDR2: SQVTM, ANQGSEA. With V trimmed by 6 bases and J by 4 bases, 7 bases remained unmatched. The CDR3 covers 13 residues.

This clonotype was seen ten or more times. The J gene is TRBJ2-1, the V gene TRBV12-3 or TRBV12-4, with D unresolved. This CDR3 spans 13 amino acids. V gave up 6 bases and J gave up 9 bases, with 15 bases separating them. The chain's CDR3 is CASSLVVGSEQFF. The CDR3 DNA sequence: TGTGCCAGCAGCCTCGTAGTAGGCAGTGAGCAGTTCTTC.

This clonotype was seen ten or more times. The rearrangement joins TRBV7-9 to TRBJ2-1; 7 bases map to TRBD2. Trimming removed 6 bases from V and 0 bases from J; junction bases left unmatched: 8. The germline V gene has CDR1 SEHNR and CDR2 FQNEAQ (reference sequence). The CDR3 runs 16 residues. This CDR3 reads CASRPRAGSSYNEQFF. CDR3 sequence (DNA): TGTGCCAGCAGGCCTCGAGCGGGGAGCTCCTACAATGAGCAGTTCTTC.

This clonotype has more than one count but fewer than ten. The V call is TRBV10-3, the J call TRBJ2-7; D tentatively fits TRBD1 or TRBD2 (6 bases each). CDR3 length: 18 amino acids. Germline V gene lookup returns CDR1 ENHRY and CDR2 SYGVKD. The V end was cut by 4 bases, the J end by 1 base, with 23 bases between. CDR3 bases: TGTGCCATCAGTGGTGATGACGCTAGGGGGGTGGTATCCTACGAGCAGTACTTC. This encodes CAISGDDARGVVSYEQYF.

Worth noting for this clonotype: A far larger clone lies a single base away; this is likely a read error. The rearrangement joins TRBV12-3 or TRBV12-4 to TRBJ2-7, with D unclear. The CDR3 spans 13 residues. CDR3 loop: CASSLGLSYAQYF. Here the CDR3 DNA reads TGTGCCAGCAGTTTAGGGCTCTCCTACGCGCAGTACTTC.

The sample holds many counts of this clonotype. V is TRBV7-9 and J is TRBJ2-5, with 8 bases lining up with TRBD2. There are 16 residues in the CDR3. V dropped 5 bases and J dropped 2; count of bases not matched to a gene: 10. The germline CDR1 and CDR2 sequences are SEHNR and FQNEAQ (reference sequence). The DNA for the CDR3 is TGTGCCAGCAGCCCGCCTTTAGCGGGGCCGCAAGAGACCCAGTACTTC. Protein product: CASSPPLAGPQETQYF.

Ten or more counts support this clonotype. The J gene is TRBJ2-7, the V gene TRBV5-1, with D hard to call. Germline CDR1 is SGHRS and CDR2 is YFSETQ. Trimming left V 0 bases short and J 0 bases short, with 7 bases between. The length of the CDR3 is 14 residues. CDR3 coding DNA: TGCGCCAGCAGCTTGGTCCAGGACTCCTACGAGCAGTACTTC. Translating it yields CASSLVQDSYEQYF.

The chain carries TRBV20-1 and TRBJ2-5; 7 bases match TRBD2. Per germline, CDR1 DFQATT and CDR2 SNEGSKA (reference sequence). CDR3 length: 13 residues. V dropped 7 bases and J dropped 7; count of bases not matched to a gene: 12. DNA of the CDR3: TGCAGTGTTCTCCTAGGACTAGTGGGGACCCAGTACTTC. Translation: CSVLLGLVGTQYF.

The chain has TRBV20-1 and TRBJ2-7; D not certain. Germline V gives CDR1 DFQATT, CDR2 SNEGSKA (reference sequence). The V end was cut by 6 bases, the J end by 0 bases, with 15 bases between. The length of the CDR3 is 14 residues. CDR3 bases: TGCAGTGCGTTGGACGGGTCAAGCTCCTACGAGCAGTACTTC. Translating gives CSALDGSSSYEQYF.

This clonotype was detected ten times or more. This chain uses TRBV18 with TRBJ2-1; possibly TRBD1 for D (6 bases). This CDR3 spans 16 amino acids. V lost 6 bases to trimming and J lost 1 base, with 16 bases between them. Germline V gene sequence: CDR1 KGHSH, CDR2 LQKENI. CDR3 nucleotides: TGTGCCAGCTCCCATTTAGGGGGAAGTTCCTACAATGAGCAGTTCTTC. It is translated as CASSHLGGSSYNEQFF.

This clonotype was recorded many times. The J gene is TRBJ2-4, the V gene TRBV29-1, with a weak D call TRBD2 (6 bases). There are 11 residues in the CDR3. V was clipped by 4 bases and J by 5 bases, with 6 bases between them. Germline values: CDR1 SQVTM, CDR2 ANQGSEA. DNA for the CDR3: TGCAGCGTTGGGGGGGAAAACATTCAGTACTTC. This gives the protein CSVGGENIQYF.

This clonotype was detected ten times or more. The V gene is TRBV4-3, the J gene TRBJ1-1; D gene ambiguous. The germline V gene has CDR1 LGHNA and CDR2 YSLEER. V gave up 0 bases and J gave up 4 bases, with 15 bases separating them. There are 16 residues in the CDR3. As DNA, the CDR3 is TGCGCCAGCAGCCAAGATTCCTCAGGCCCGGGCACTGAAGCTTTCTTT. It translates to CASSQDSSGPGTEAFF.

This clonotype was counted many times. The chain is built from TRBV6-2 or TRBV6-3 and TRBJ2-2; no reliable D call. The CDR3 is 11 amino acids. Looked up from germline, CDR1 is MNHEY and CDR2 is SVGEGT. Trimming removed 5 bases at V and 6 bases at J, with 4 bases between. The DNA of the CDR3 is TGTGCCAGCAGTCCGTCCGGGGAGCTGTTTTTT. Its translation is CASSPSGELFF.

This clonotype appeared many times. The rearrangement joins TRBV4-1 to TRBJ1-1; TRBD1 might be the D (5 bases). Between the trimmed V and J ends, which lost 0 bases and 10 bases, there was a span of 6 bases. This CDR3 contains 11 residues. In germline, CDR1 is MGHRA, CDR2 YSYEKL. The CDR3: CASSQDTGAFF. CDR3 DNA sequence: TGCGCCAGCAGCCAAGATACAGGAGCTTTCTTT.

This clonotype occurred many times. The chain couples TRBV20-1 to TRBJ2-1, with 7 nucleotides matching TRBD2. CDR1 is DFQATT, CDR2 SNEGSKA, per germline (reference sequence). V lost 3 bases to trimming and J lost 4 bases; unmatched junction nucleotides: 27. The CDR3 length is 21 residues. CDR3 residues: CSASPLTLGEGESIFYNEQFF. The CDR3 DNA follows: TGCAGTGCTAGCCCTCTAACACTGGGGGAGGGCGAATCCATCTTTTACAATGAGCAGTTCTTC.

Ten or more counts support this clonotype. The genes are TRBV4-2 and TRBJ2-7; D unclear. The germline CDR1 and CDR2 sequences are LGHNA and YNFKEQ. The V end lost 4 bases, the J end lost 5 bases, and 30 bases lay between the germline ends. CDR3 length: 19 amino acids. The CDR3 DNA is TGTGCCAGCAGCCCCCGAAGAGATATGGCGGTGGCCCTATTCCACGAGCAGTACTTC. The encoded protein is CASSPRRDMAVALFHEQYF.

The gene calls are TRBV28 and TRBJ2-7; 9 positions match TRBD1. J lost 4 bases, V lost 5 bases, and 9 bases had no gene match. This CDR3 is 15 amino acids long. Germline assignment: CDR1 MDHEN and CDR2 SYDVKM. This CDR3 is CASSLTGGSRYEQYF. The CDR3 DNA reads as TGTGCCAGCAGTCTTACAGGGGGCTCTCGGTACGAGCAGTACTTC.

The V gene is TRBV13, the J gene TRBJ1-2, with TRBD1 as a possible D gene (5 bases). The germline gives CDR1 PRHDT, CDR2 FYEKMQ (reference sequence). Between the trimmed V and J ends, which lost 0 bases and 5 bases, there was a span of 13 bases. The CDR3 is made up of 15 amino acids. CDR3 nucleotide sequence: TGTGCCAGCAGCTTAGGCGGGAGTCCAGGGTATGGCTACACCTTC. This translates into CASSLGGSPGYGYTF.

This clonotype has just a few counts. The gene calls are TRBV11-1 and TRBJ1-1; TRBD1 agrees at 7 bases. The V and J ends lost 0 bases and 4 bases, in that order; junction bases with no gene match: 14. Germline-derived CDR1 and CDR2 are SGHAT and FQDESV (reference sequence). This CDR3 spans 18 amino acids. The DNA for the CDR3 is TGTGCCAGCAGCTTAGCGCCAGGGGGGAGGTTATGGGGCACTGAAGCTTTCTTT. Residues: CASSLAPGGRLWGTEAFF. Complete variable domain (other parts from reference TRBV11-1 and TRBJ1-1): EAEVAQSPRYKITEKSQAVAFWCDPISGHATLYWYRQILGQGPELLVQFQDESVVDDSQLPKDRFSAERLKGVDSTLKIQPAELGDSAMYLCASSLAPGGRLWGTEAFFGQGTRLTVV.

The table lists this clonotype with many counts. This chain's CDR3 is CASSQDPLLSGANVLTF. The CDR3 nucleotides read TGCGCCAGCAGCCAAGATCCGCTTTTATCTGGGGCCAACGTCCTGACTTTC. The chain employs TRBV4-3 and TRBJ2-6; D gene unclear. The germline CDR1 and CDR2 sequences are LGHNA and YSLEER. CDR3 length: 17 amino acids. V shed 0 bases and J shed 1 base, with 10 bases lying between them.

The gene calls are TRBV6-2 or TRBV6-3 and TRBJ2-2; D unresolved. Germline V lookup: CDR1 MNHEY, CDR2 SVGEGT. CDR3 length: 13 residues. The V end was cut by 4 bases, the J end by 3 bases, with 6 bases between. DNA of the CDR3: TGTGCCAGCAGTTGGACCTACACCGGGGAGCTGTTTTTT. It translates to CASSWTYTGELFF.

In this sample, this clonotype turned up many times. This chain uses TRBV11-2 with TRBJ2-3; 7 positions match TRBD2. This CDR3 contains 16 residues. Losses at the gene ends were 0 bases for V and 2 bases for J; bases not matched to a gene: 5. Germline CDR1 reads SGHAT; CDR2 reads FQNNGV. CDR3 DNA: TGTGCCAGCAGCTTAGACCCCAGCGGGGCCACAGATACGCAGTATTTT. Protein: CASSLDPSGATDTQYF.

This sequence joins TRBV25-1 and TRBJ1-2, with a tentative D call TRBD1 (6 bases). CDR1 MGHDK and CDR2 SYGVNS come from the germline V gene. This CDR3 contains 13 residues. With 4 bases removed from V and 6 bases from J, the gap between germline ends came to 12 bases. The CDR3 DNA follows: TGTGCCAGCAGTGGCACACAGGGAAATGGCTACACCTTC. It yields the protein CASSGTQGNGYTF.

This clonotype was observed many times. CDR3 sequence reads: CSVGGVPSTDTQYF. In DNA form, the CDR3 reads TGCAGCGTTGGTGGGGTTCCTAGCACAGATACGCAGTATTTT. The chain couples TRBV29-1 to TRBJ2-3; D is undetermined. V gave up 4 bases and J gave up 0 bases, with 11 bases separating them. There are 14 residues in the CDR3. In germline, CDR1 is SQVTM, CDR2 ANQGSEA.

This clonotype was seen at least ten times. This chain connects TRBV29-1 to TRBJ2-2, with D perhaps TRBD1 (5 bases). The length of the CDR3 is 12 residues. Germline CDR1 and CDR2: SQVTM and ANQGSEA. Between the trimmed V and J ends, which lost 6 bases and 6 bases, there was a span of 11 bases. CDR3 coding DNA: TGCAGCGTCTTACAGGCACCCGGGGAGCTGTTTTTT. It codes for CSVLQAPGELFF.

This clonotype has ten or more counts. This rearrangement joins TRBV9 to TRBJ2-7; D might be TRBD2 (5 bases). Germline V lookup: CDR1 SGDLS, CDR2 YYNGEE. Trimming removed 4 bases from V and 5 bases from J, with 19 bases in between. The CDR3 has 15 residues. This CDR3 reads CASSPPPGILHEQYF. CDR3 nucleotide sequence: TGTGCCAGCAGCCCCCCCCCGGGGATCCTCCACGAGCAGTACTTC.

As for this clonotype: This may be a read error, as it is one base from a much larger clone. V and J are TRBV20-1 and TRBJ2-7; 9 bases match TRBD2. In germline, CDR1 is DFQATT, CDR2 SNEGSKA (reference sequence). The CDR3 totals 14 residues. CDR3 amino acids: CTAIGLAFSYEQYF. The CDR3 DNA reads TGCACTGCTATTGGACTAGCGTTCTCCTACGAGCAGTACTTC.